A selection of T cell receptor beta chains follows, all from one sample in a study of T cells in Graves' hyperthyroidism and ophthalmopathy. Each CDR3 protein is one row after TCRdb ran MiXCR on the multiplex PCR reads. The table has approximately 210,000 distinct CDR3 sequences, 17% seen once. Sequencing input: blood. Receptors were obtained from a man between 50 and 59 years old with Graves' hyperthyroidism. Each CDR3 is given without its conserved first and last residue.

CDR3 protein,CDR3 length,J gene,V gene
ASSIPGPSTDTQY,13,TRBJ2-3,TRBV28
ASQTGLGQNSPLH,13,TRBJ1-6,TRBV28
ASSPLGLAGGYSSYNEQF,18,TRBJ2-1,TRBV27
ASSDYYEQY,9,TRBJ2-7,TRBV3-1
ASSSTGDRALGYT,13,TRBJ1-2,TRBV5-1
ASSESASWDEQY,12,TRBJ2-7,TRBV2
ASSRGTSGYQETQY,14,TRBJ2-5,TRBV2
ASSISYNNEQF,11,TRBJ2-1,TRBV19
ASSLGGAGVQETQY,14,TRBJ2-5,TRBV7-9
ASSLTGLRAF,10,TRBJ1-1,TRBV28
ASSQEGSGVSYEQY,14,TRBJ2-7,TRBV4-2
ASSNDRDRQETQY,13,TRBJ2-5,TRBV2
ASGETGGHTEAF,12,TRBJ1-1,TRBV2
ASSLADRKLF,10,TRBJ1-4,TRBV7-2